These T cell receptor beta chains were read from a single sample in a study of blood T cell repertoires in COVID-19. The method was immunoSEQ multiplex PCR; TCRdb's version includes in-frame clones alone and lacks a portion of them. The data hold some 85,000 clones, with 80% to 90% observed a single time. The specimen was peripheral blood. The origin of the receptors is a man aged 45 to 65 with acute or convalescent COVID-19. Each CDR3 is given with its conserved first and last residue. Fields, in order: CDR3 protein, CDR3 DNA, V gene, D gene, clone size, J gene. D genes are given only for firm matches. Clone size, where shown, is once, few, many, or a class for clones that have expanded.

cdr3_aa: CASSVVSGSYTF; cdr3_nt: TGTGCCAGCAGCGTAGTATCAGGGAGCTACACCTTC; v_call: TRBV9; d_call: NA; clone_size: NA; j_call: TRBJ1-2
cdr3_aa: CASSDGGLSTDTQYF; cdr3_nt: TGTGCCAGCAGCGACGGGGGGCTAAGCACAGATACGCAGTATTTT; v_call: TRBV11-3; d_call: NA; clone_size: NA; j_call: TRBJ2-3
cdr3_aa: CASSYSLGSHGYTF; cdr3_nt: TGTGCCAGCAGTTACTCTCTTGGCTCCCATGGCTACACCTTC; v_call: TRBV6-5; d_call: NA; clone_size: few; j_call: TRBJ1-2
cdr3_aa: CASRGGSGGPSSYNEQFF; cdr3_nt: TGCGCCAGCAGGGGTGGTAGCGGGGGTCCGAGCTCCTACAATGAGCAGTTCTTC; v_call: TRBV5-1; d_call: TRBD2; clone_size: NA; j_call: TRBJ2-1
cdr3_aa: CASSQVGGRSYNEQFF; cdr3_nt: TGTGCCAGCAGCCAAGTGGGGGGGCGGTCCTACAATGAGCAGTTCTTC; v_call: TRBV4-2; d_call: NA; clone_size: NA; j_call: TRBJ2-1
cdr3_aa: CASSVGSGSLTGELFF; cdr3_nt: TGTGCCAGCAGCGTAGGGTCCGGGAGCCTCACCGGGGAGCTGTTTTTT; v_call: TRBV9; d_call: NA; clone_size: NA; j_call: TRBJ2-2
cdr3_aa: CASSVGQVYQPQHF; cdr3_nt: TGTGCCAGTAGTGTGGGACAAGTTTATCAGCCCCAGCATTTT; v_call: TRBV19; d_call: NA; clone_size: NA; j_call: TRBJ1-5
cdr3_aa: CASSRAGGSYNEQFF; cdr3_nt: TGTGCCAGCAGCCGAGCGGGGGGTTCCTACAATGAGCAGTTCTTC; v_call: TRBV7-7; d_call: TRBD2; clone_size: NA; j_call: TRBJ2-1
cdr3_aa: CATSDHSGTWSNQPQHF; cdr3_nt: TGTGCCACCAGTGATCATTCAGGGACTTGGAGCAATCAGCCCCAGCATTTT; v_call: TRBV24-1; d_call: NA; clone_size: once; j_call: TRBJ1-5
cdr3_aa: CASSPGTSGGPTGELFF; cdr3_nt: TGCGCCAGCAGCCCCGGGACTAGCGGGGGACCGACCGGGGAGCTGTTTTTT; v_call: TRBV5-1; d_call: TRBD2; clone_size: NA; j_call: TRBJ2-2
cdr3_aa: CASSIMGRSTDTQYF; cdr3_nt: TGTGCCAGTAGTATAATGGGCAGGAGCACAGATACGCAGTATTTT; v_call: TRBV19; d_call: NA; clone_size: NA; j_call: TRBJ2-3
cdr3_aa: CSASLSGGLTDTQYF; cdr3_nt: TGCAGTGCTAGTTTATCGGGGGGGCTCACAGATACGCAGTATTTT; v_call: TRBV20-1; d_call: TRBD2; clone_size: NA; j_call: TRBJ2-3
cdr3_aa: CASSFSTTEYGYTF; cdr3_nt: TGTGCCAGCAGCTTTTCGACAACCGAATATGGCTACACCTTC; v_call: TRBV5-6; d_call: NA; clone_size: NA; j_call: TRBJ1-2
cdr3_aa: CAWDASGGVGEKLFF; cdr3_nt: TGTGCCTGGGATGCCTCAGGGGGCGTGGGGGAAAAACTGTTTTTT; v_call: TRBV30; d_call: TRBD1; clone_size: NA; j_call: TRBJ1-4
cdr3_aa: CASSEVNTEAFF; cdr3_nt: TGTGCCAGTAGTGAGGTGAACACTGAAGCTTTCTTT; v_call: TRBV19; d_call: NA; clone_size: few; j_call: TRBJ1-1
cdr3_aa: CASSQELRNTGELFF; cdr3_nt: TGCGCCAGCAGCCAAGAACTTAGGAACACCGGGGAGCTGTTTTTT; v_call: TRBV4-1; d_call: NA; clone_size: NA; j_call: TRBJ2-2